This passage covers 20 T cell receptor beta chains from one sample sequenced in a study of blood T cell repertoires in COVID-19. TCRdb's copy holds only in-frame clones and misses some; the assay was immunoSEQ multiplex PCR. The table includes about 180,000 clones, about 81% detected once. Material for sequencing was peripheral blood. Source of these receptors: an elderly woman with COVID-19, enrolled during active disease.

This clone was recorded only once. This sequence joins TRBV11-3 and TRBJ1-6; TRBD1 aligns across 9 bases. V shed 11 bases and J 2 bases; nucleotides not matched to a gene: 10. The CDR3 sequence is 16 residues long. Germline V gives CDR1 SGHNT, CDR2 YENEEA. CDR3 sequence reads: CASSVGTGPYNSPLHF. CDR3 bases: TGTGCCTCCAGCGTTGGGACAGGGCCCTATAATTCACCCCTCCACTTT.

The table lists this clone with a count of one. This sequence joins TRBV4-1 and TRBJ2-7; 7 bases are shared with TRBD1. Germline values: CDR1 MGHRA, CDR2 YSYEKL. The CDR3 totals 16 residues. V lost 4 bases, J lost 2 bases, and 11 bases stayed unmatched. Here the CDR3 DNA reads TGCGCCAGCAGCCTGCGTCGGACAGGAGATACCTACGAGCAGTACTTC. Translation: CASSLRRTGDTYEQYF.

The chain carries TRBV19 and TRBJ1-2, with 8 positions matching TRBD1. Per the germline V gene, CDR1 is LNHDA and CDR2 is SQIVND (reference sequence). CDR3 length: 12 residues. V was clipped by 7 bases and J by 7 bases; unmatched bases: 5. CDR3 residues: CASMDRVGGYTF. DNA for the CDR3: TGTGCCAGTATGGACAGGGTCGGTGGCTACACCTTC.

This clone has only a few counts. V gene TRBV28 combines with J gene TRBJ1-1; D perhaps matches TRBD1 (6 bases). The V and J ends lost 4 bases and 0 bases respectively, with 12 bases between them. Germline CDR1 MDHEN, CDR2 SYDVKM. There are 15 residues in the CDR3. The CDR3 DNA sequence: TGTGCCAGCAGTTCACAGGGCTCCATGAACACTGAAGCTTTCTTT. This gives the protein CASSSQGSMNTEAFF.

The chain uses TRBV5-4 and TRBJ2-1, with TRBD1 identical over 8 bases. The CDR3 runs 15 residues. V lost 4 bases and J lost 5; bases outside the gene matches: 8. In germline, CDR1 is SGHNT, CDR2 YYREEE (reference sequence). DNA for the CDR3: TGTGCCAGCAGCCCCCGGGACAGGTTGGACAATGAGCAGTTCTTC. Translated, it gives CASSPRDRLDNEQFF.

This clone was observed a few times. V usage is TRBV5-6 and J usage is TRBJ2-7; D is unresolved. Germline V gives CDR1 SGHDT, CDR2 YYEEEE. This CDR3 is built from 12 residues. V lost 1 base and J 2 bases, leaving 4 bases between the germline ends. This CDR3 is CASSLRAYEQYF. CDR3 nucleotides: TGTGCCAGCAGCTTGCGTGCCTACGAGCAGTACTTC.

The chain joins TRBV28 to TRBJ2-3; 14 bases agree with TRBD2. This CDR3 has 15 amino acids. V was clipped by 7 bases and J by 9 bases; unmatched bases: 9. The germline V gene has CDR1 MDHEN and CDR2 SYDVKM. The chain's CDR3 is CASTLPGTSGGTQYF. The CDR3 DNA follows: TGTGCCAGCACCCTGCCCGGGACTAGCGGGGGAACGCAGTATTTT.

The chain has TRBV28 and TRBJ1-2; no clear D gene. CDR1 is MDHEN, CDR2 SYDVKM, per germline. The V end was cut by 2 bases, the J end by 4 bases, with 11 bases between. CDR3 length equals 14 residues. The CDR3 here is CASSLNLQIYGYTF. CDR3 coding DNA: TGTGCCAGCAGTTTAAATCTTCAGATCTATGGCTACACCTTC.

The rearrangement links TRBV18 to TRBJ1-1; 7 nucleotides agree with TRBD1. J gave up 5 bases and V 3 bases, and 9 bases lay outside the gene matches. CDR3 length: 15 residues. Germline values: CDR1 KGHSH, CDR2 LQKENI. CDR3 protein: CASSPQGQYLTEAFF. For the CDR3, the DNA is TGTGCCAGCTCACCTCAGGGACAGTACCTAACTGAAGCTTTCTTT.

J is TRBJ2-1 and V is TRBV2; 12 bases fit TRBD2. CDR3 length: 16 residues. J lost 0 bases, V lost 7 bases, and 4 bases had no gene match. Per germline, CDR1 SNHLY and CDR2 FYNNEI. The CDR3, as DNA: TGTGCCAGCATGACTAGCGGGGGAAGCTCCTACAATGAGCAGTTCTTC. This encodes CASMTSGGSSYNEQFF.

This clone appeared a few times. This chain uses TRBV5-6 with TRBJ1-5, with TRBD1 as a possible D gene (6 bases). CDR1 and CDR2 from the germline V gene are SGHDT and YYEEEE. The CDR3 sequence is 15 residues long. Trimming cost V 3 bases and J 4 bases, with 14 bases left between them. CDR3 sequence (DNA): TGTGCCAGCAGCTACCGGGACACCTTGAATCAGCCCCAGCATTTT. Protein sequence: CASSYRDTLNQPQHF.

V usage is TRBV6-2 or TRBV6-3 and J usage is TRBJ2-3; the match to TRBD2 covers 11 bases. The germline gives CDR1 MNHEY, CDR2 SVGEGT. J lost 5 bases, V lost 5 bases, and 6 bases had no gene match. CDR3 length: 15 residues. CDR3 DNA sequence: TGTGCCAGCAGTGTAGCGGGGGGGCCGGGAGATACGCAGTATTTT. It specifies CASSVAGGPGDTQYF.

This chain joins TRBV5-1 and TRBJ2-1; the match to TRBD2 covers 12 bases. Germline CDR1 reads SGHRS; CDR2 reads YFSETQ. V lost 7 bases and J lost 6; bases outside the gene matches: 5. CDR3 length: 14 amino acids. This CDR3 reads CASRSTSGSNEQFF. CDR3 nucleotide sequence: TGCGCCAGCCGATCGACTAGCGGGAGCAATGAGCAGTTCTTC.

As to this clone: Sequence at one end of the junction differs from germline and may be a read error. This sample also contains other DNA sequences that code for the same CDR3. The CDR3 DNA sequence: TGTGCCAGCAGCCGAGCACCCACCGGGGAACTGTTTTTT. Residues: CASSRAPTGELFF. This rearrangement joins TRBV6-5 to TRBJ2-2; D might be TRBD2 (5 bases). Germline CDR1 and CDR2: MNHEY and SVGAGI. This CDR3 region has 13 residues.

The chain carries TRBV9 and TRBJ2-2; 13 bases match TRBD2. The CDR3 spans 16 residues. Unmatched junction bases numbered 3, after V lost 3 bases and J lost 4 bases. Germline loops: CDR1 SGDLS, CDR2 YYNGEE. The CDR3 DNA follows: TGTGCCAGCAGCGCCAGACTAGCGGGAGGCACCGGGGAGCTGTTTTTT. The encoded protein is CASSARLAGGTGELFF.

Comments on this clone: The limits of the CDR3 on the DNA are not certain, so only TCRdb's listed CDR3 is given. This rearrangement joins TRBV12-2 to TRBJ1-2; the D call TRBD1 from the table was never checked on the DNA. TRBV12-2 is labeled a pseudogene. A total of 15 residues make up the CDR3, ends included. The CDR3 here is CASRPVGRGNYGYTF.

The V gene is TRBV21-1, the J gene TRBJ1-1. TRBV21-1 is a documented pseudogene. The CDR3 spans 15 residues. CDR3 coding DNA: TGTGCCAGCAGCGCCCCGGAGGAGGGGAACACTGAAGCTTTCTTT. It is translated as CASSAPEEGNTEAFF.

Only one count was recorded for this clone. The genes are TRBV19 and TRBJ1-2; 8 nucleotides agree with TRBD1. Unmatched junction bases numbered 8, after V lost 7 bases and J lost 1 base. This CDR3 spans 15 amino acids. CDR1 LNHDA and CDR2 SQIVND come from the germline V gene (reference sequence). The CDR3 sequence is CASTRQGRNNYGYTF. As DNA, the CDR3 is TGTGCCAGTACAAGACAGGGGAGGAATAACTATGGCTACACCTTC.

This chain connects TRBV12-3 or TRBV12-4 to TRBJ2-3; TRBD2 might be the D (5 bases). With 7 bases removed from V and 0 bases from J, the gap between germline ends came to 8 bases. The CDR3 runs 13 residues. Here the CDR3 reads CASKRVSTDTQYF. The CDR3 nucleotides are TGTGCCAGCAAGAGGGTTAGCACAGATACGCAGTATTTT.

This chain joins TRBV7-9 and TRBJ2-6; D ambiguous. Germline lookup yields CDR1 SEHNR and CDR2 FQNEAQ (reference sequence). Trimming stripped 4 bases from V and 3 bases from J, with 10 bases between. The CDR3 extends over 15 amino acids. CDR3 residues: CASSSMAYGANVLTF. In DNA, the CDR3 is TGTGCCAGCAGCTCAATGGCATATGGGGCCAACGTCCTGACTTTC.